The clone carrying this T cell receptor beta chain was picked up a small number of times. Its antigen is currently unknown. This sample was taken from a study of T cell repertoires in cytomegalovirus infection. Looking at the study overall: Public TCR beta signatures indicated both CMV infection and matching HLA type. Points from the study as a whole: In two of eight donors, the top clonotype was HLA-C-restricted CMV-specific.

TCRdb ran MiXCR on the reads and lists one entry per CDR3 protein. The data show some 700,000 distinct CDR3 sequences, less than 40% seen once. The length of the CDR3 is 15 residues. Germline V gives CDR1 MNHNS, CDR2 SASEGT. The V end lost 1 base, the J end lost 6 bases, and 12 bases lay between the germline ends. The clonotype was recovered from a human donor in good health (CMV status not recorded). Some clones in this sample may be carry-over from other donors' samples. The sequencing sample was made of PBMCs. The J gene is TRBJ2-2, the V gene TRBV6-1, with D possibly being TRBD1 (6 bases). CDR3 residues: CASSEGQEGAGELFF. The CDR3 bases are TGTGCCAGCAGTGAAGGACAGGAAGGAGCCGGGGAGCTGTTTTTT.